The rows below give T cell receptor beta chains drawn from one sample of a study of blood T cell repertoires in COVID-19. Here immunoSEQ multiplex PCR was the method, and the copy in TCRdb shows in-frame clones only, minus some. The sample lists roughly 85,000 clones, 86% occurring once. Material: peripheral blood. The receptors shown here come from a man aged 45 to 65 with active or convalescent COVID-19. Both conserved end residues are part of each CDR3. D genes are given only for firm matches. For some rows the clone size is stated as once, few or many, or as a class when expanded; others skip it.

j_gene: TRBJ1-3
abundance: NA
v_gene: TRBV5-1
d_gene: TRBD1
CDR3nt: TGCGCCAGCAGCACGGGACAGCCTGGAAACACCATATATTTT
CDR3aa: CASSTGQPGNTIYF

j_gene: TRBJ2-1
abundance: NA
v_gene: TRBV15
d_gene: TRBD2
CDR3nt: TGTGCCACCAGCAGAGATAGGGGACTAGACAATGAGCAGTTCTTC
CDR3aa: CATSRDRGLDNEQFF

j_gene: TRBJ2-7
abundance: NA
v_gene: TRBV11-2
d_gene: TRBD2
CDR3nt: TGTGCCAGCAGCTTCACTAGCGGGGGAACCTACGAGCAGTACTTC
CDR3aa: CASSFTSGGTYEQYF

j_gene: TRBJ1-1
abundance: NA
v_gene: TRBV5-1
d_gene: NA
CDR3nt: TGCGCCAGCAGCTTGGGCGGGGAAACTGAAGCTTTCTTT
CDR3aa: CASSLGGETEAFF

j_gene: TRBJ1-2
abundance: NA
v_gene: TRBV28
d_gene: TRBD1
CDR3nt: TGTGCCAGCAGTCTGTCCCCCGGACAGGGGGATGGCTACACCTTC
CDR3aa: CASSLSPGQGDGYTF

j_gene: TRBJ1-1
abundance: NA
v_gene: TRBV19
d_gene: NA
CDR3nt: TGTGCCAGTAGTATGGGAGAGGGGGAGACTGAAGCTTTCTTT
CDR3aa: CASSMGEGETEAFF

j_gene: TRBJ2-3
abundance: few
v_gene: TRBV9
d_gene: NA
CDR3nt: TGTGCCAGCAGTCCGCCGGGGGATAGCACAGATACGCAGTATTTT
CDR3aa: CASSPPGDSTDTQYF

j_gene: TRBJ1-5
abundance: NA
v_gene: TRBV2
d_gene: NA
CDR3nt: TGTGCCAGCAACTACGGGGGGCCCCAGCATTTT
CDR3aa: CASNYGGPQHF

j_gene: TRBJ2-1
abundance: NA
v_gene: TRBV5-1
d_gene: NA
CDR3nt: TGCGCCAGCAGCTTGAACCCCGCCGCGCAGGCTAAACAGTTCTTC
CDR3aa: CASSLNPAAQAKQFF

j_gene: TRBJ1-2
abundance: NA
v_gene: TRBV19
d_gene: NA
CDR3nt: TGTGCCAGTAGAAGCGGGGACTATGGCTACACCTTC
CDR3aa: CASRSGDYGYTF

j_gene: TRBJ2-5
abundance: once
v_gene: TRBV6-1
d_gene: NA
CDR3nt: TGTGCCAGCACCCCTCGGAGACAGAGCCAAGAGACCCAGTACTTC
CDR3aa: CASTPRRQSQETQYF

j_gene: TRBJ1-1
abundance: NA
v_gene: TRBV27
d_gene: NA
CDR3nt: TGTGCCAGCAGTTTGAACAGGAACACTGAAGCTTTCTTT
CDR3aa: CASSLNRNTEAFF

j_gene: TRBJ2-7
abundance: NA
v_gene: TRBV6-2/TRBV6-3
d_gene: TRBD2
CDR3nt: TGTGCCAGCAGTTACAACCAACTAGCGTCCTACGAGCAGTACTTC
CDR3aa: CASSYNQLASYEQYF

j_gene: TRBJ1-5
abundance: NA
v_gene: TRBV2
d_gene: TRBD1
CDR3nt: TGTGCCAGCAGTGCCAGACAGGGGAGCAATCAGCCCCAGCATTTT
CDR3aa: CASSARQGSNQPQHF

j_gene: TRBJ2-3
abundance: once
v_gene: TRBV15
d_gene: NA
CDR3nt: TGTGCCACCAGCAGACATCGCACAGATACGCAGTATTTT
CDR3aa: CATSRHRTDTQYF

j_gene: TRBJ2-3
abundance: NA
v_gene: TRBV9
d_gene: NA
CDR3nt: TGTGCCAGCAGCGCGGGTCCCACAGATACGCAGTATTTT
CDR3aa: CASSAGPTDTQYF

j_gene: TRBJ2-7
abundance: few
v_gene: TRBV27
d_gene: NA
CDR3nt: TGTGCCAGCATAGCGAACAACCACTACGAGCAGTACTTC
CDR3aa: CASIANNHYEQYF

j_gene: TRBJ2-1
abundance: NA
v_gene: TRBV18
d_gene: NA
CDR3nt: TGTGCCAGCTCACCAGGAGCGCACAATGAGCAGTTCTTC
CDR3aa: CASSPGAHNEQFF

j_gene: TRBJ2-1
abundance: NA
v_gene: TRBV6-2/TRBV6-3
d_gene: NA
CDR3nt: TGTGCCAGCAGTTACATTGTGGGGGGATCCTACAATGAGCAGTTCTTC
CDR3aa: CASSYIVGGSYNEQFF

j_gene: TRBJ1-6
abundance: NA
v_gene: TRBV7-2
d_gene: NA
CDR3nt: TGTGCCAGCAGCTCCGGGTCTTCTAATCGGTCCCTCCACTTT
CDR3aa: CASSSGSSNRSLHF

j_gene: TRBJ1-5
abundance: NA
v_gene: TRBV6-5
d_gene: NA
CDR3nt: TGTGCCAGCCGTTTGTCCGGGGAGGATAGCAATCAGCCCCAGCATTTT
CDR3aa: CASRLSGEDSNQPQHF

j_gene: TRBJ2-7
abundance: NA
v_gene: TRBV4-1
d_gene: TRBD2
CDR3nt: TGCGCCAGCAGCCAAGCTAGCGGGAGTCTGTCCTACGAGCAGTACTTC
CDR3aa: CASSQASGSLSYEQYF

j_gene: TRBJ2-1
abundance: NA
v_gene: TRBV29-1
d_gene: NA
CDR3nt: TGCAGCGTTGACGGGACAATCCTAAATGAGCAGTTCTTC
CDR3aa: CSVDGTILNEQFF